This T cell receptor beta chain was identified during a study of blood T cell repertoires in COVID-19. The protocol was immunoSEQ multiplex PCR, while the TCRdb copy is restricted to in-frame clones and leaves out a portion. The table shows about 310,000 clones, with approximately 85% occurring only once. This CDR3 is 15 amino acids long. V lost 3 bases, J lost 7 bases, and 6 bases stayed unmatched. Looked up from germline, CDR1 is SGHRS and CDR2 is YFSETQ. The chain recombines TRBV5-1 with TRBJ2-1; 11 nucleotides align to TRBD1. This clonotype was sampled from a man aged 25-45 years who had recovered from COVID-19. Sequencing was carried out using PBMCs or T cells enriched from blood (not recorded which). The CDR3 loop reads CASSWGQGVRNEQFF. CDR3 nucleotide sequence: TGCGCCAGCAGCTGGGGACAGGGGGTGAGGAATGAGCAGTTCTTC.